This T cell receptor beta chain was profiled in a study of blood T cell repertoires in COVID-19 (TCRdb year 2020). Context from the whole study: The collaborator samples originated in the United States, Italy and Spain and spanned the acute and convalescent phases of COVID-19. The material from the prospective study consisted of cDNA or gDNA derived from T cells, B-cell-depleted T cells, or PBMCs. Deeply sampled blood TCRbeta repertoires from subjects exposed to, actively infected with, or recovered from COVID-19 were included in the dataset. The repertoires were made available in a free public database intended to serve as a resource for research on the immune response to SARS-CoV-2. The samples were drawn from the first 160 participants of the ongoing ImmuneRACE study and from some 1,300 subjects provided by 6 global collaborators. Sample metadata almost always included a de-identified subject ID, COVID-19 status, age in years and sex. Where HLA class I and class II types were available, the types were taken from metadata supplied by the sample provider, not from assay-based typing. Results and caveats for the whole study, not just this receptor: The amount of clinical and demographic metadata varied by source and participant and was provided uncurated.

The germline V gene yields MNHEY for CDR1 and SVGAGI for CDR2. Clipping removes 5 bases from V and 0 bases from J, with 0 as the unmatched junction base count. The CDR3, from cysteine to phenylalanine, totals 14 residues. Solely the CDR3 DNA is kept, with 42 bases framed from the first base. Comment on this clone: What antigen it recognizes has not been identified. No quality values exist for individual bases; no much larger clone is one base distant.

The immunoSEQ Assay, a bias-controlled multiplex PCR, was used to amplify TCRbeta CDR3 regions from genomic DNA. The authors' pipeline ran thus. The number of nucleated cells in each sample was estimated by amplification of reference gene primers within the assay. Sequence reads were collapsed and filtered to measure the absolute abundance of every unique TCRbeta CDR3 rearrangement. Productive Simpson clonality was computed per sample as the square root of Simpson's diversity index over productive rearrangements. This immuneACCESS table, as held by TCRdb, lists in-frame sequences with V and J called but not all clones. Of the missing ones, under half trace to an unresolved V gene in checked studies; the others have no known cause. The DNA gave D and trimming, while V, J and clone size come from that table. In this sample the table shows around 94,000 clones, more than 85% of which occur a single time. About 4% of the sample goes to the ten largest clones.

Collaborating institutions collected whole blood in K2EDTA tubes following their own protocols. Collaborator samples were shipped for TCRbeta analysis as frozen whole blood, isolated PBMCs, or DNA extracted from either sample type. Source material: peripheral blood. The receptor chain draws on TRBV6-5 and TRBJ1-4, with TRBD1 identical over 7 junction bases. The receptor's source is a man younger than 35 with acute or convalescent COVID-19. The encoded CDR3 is CASSTGATNEKLFF. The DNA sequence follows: TGTGCCAGCAGTACAGGGGCAACTAATGAAAAACTGTTTTTT.